This passage covers 13 T cell receptor beta chains from one sample sequenced in a study of post-analysis software for immune sequencing data. Study results and caveats: Among four to six TRBV segments more frequent in patients than controls were TRBV5-6, TRBV5-1 and TRBV20-1.

What these receptors recognize is not known. Unique molecular identifiers were carried by the TCR beta cDNA libraries. Using its own MiXCR run on the PCR reads, TCRdb lists one record per CDR3 protein. The sample shows hundreds of thousands of distinct CDR3 sequences, 55% to 70% of them seen only once. The sample taken for sequencing was blood. All receptors derive from a girl under 10 years old with multiple sclerosis.

This clonotype was found a few times. The rearrangement joins TRBV20-1 to TRBJ1-5; D remains ambiguous. V lost 0 bases, J lost 5 bases, and 8 bases lay in between. This CDR3 has 13 amino acids. Germline V gene sequence: CDR1 DFQATT, CDR2 SNEGSKA (reference sequence). DNA for the CDR3: TGCAGTGCTAGAGACGGTCGGGATCAGCCCCAGCATTTT. Translating gives CSARDGRDQPQHF.

The chain joins TRBV5-1 to TRBJ2-5, with 8 bases lining up with TRBD2. The J call is doubtful: the DNA matches TRBJ2-7 better. Per germline, CDR1 SGHRS and CDR2 YFSETQ. This CDR3 has 14 residues. The CDR3 DNA sequence: TGCGCCAGCAGCACCGGGACTAGTCTTCACGAGCAGTACTTC. Amino acids: CASSTGTSLHEQYF.

V usage is TRBV6-5 and J usage is TRBJ2-3; a possible D gene is TRBD1 (5 bases). Trimming removed 2 bases from V and 2 bases from J, with 11 bases in between. The CDR3 runs 15 residues. CDR1 is MNHEY and CDR2 is SVGAGI in the germline V gene. CDR3 nucleotides: TGTGCCAGCAGTTACAGGGGCAGCCTCACAGATACGCAGTATTTT. This codes for CASSYRGSLTDTQYF.

The chain has TRBV20-1 and TRBJ1-1; 8 bases align to TRBD1. Per the germline V gene, CDR1 is DFQATT and CDR2 is SNEGSKA (reference sequence). The CDR3 contains 17 residues. With 3 bases clipped from V and 3 bases from J, the junction kept 15 bases outside the gene matches. CDR3 loop: CSASQGAGGLFDTEAFF. DNA of the CDR3: TGCAGTGCTAGTCAGGGGGCGGGTGGCTTATTCGACACTGAAGCTTTCTTT.

The V and J genes are TRBV6-1 and TRBJ2-1, with 9 bases fitting TRBD1. The CDR3 length is 16 residues. Unmatched junction bases numbered 10, after V lost 4 bases and J lost 6 bases. Germline V gives CDR1 MNHNS, CDR2 SASEGT. CDR3 nucleotide sequence: TGTGCCAGCAGTGTTCGAAGGGGACAGGGACCCAATGAGCAGTTCTTC. Translating gives CASSVRRGQGPNEQFF.

Only a few counts were recorded for this clonotype. The J gene is TRBJ2-7, the V gene TRBV6-5; perhaps TRBD1 as D (6 bases). This CDR3 comprises 16 residues. V was cut by 0 bases and J by 3 bases, with 15 bases left in between. From germline, CDR1 is MNHEY and CDR2 SVGAGI. The CDR3 spells CASSYSGALGYYEQYF. For the CDR3, the DNA is TGTGCCAGCAGTTACTCGGGGGCCCTCGGGTACTACGAGCAGTACTTC.

This clonotype was detected a few times. The CDR3 DNA reads TGCAGTGCTAGAGGTACAGGATACAATGAGCAGTTCTTC. This gives the protein CSARGTGYNEQFF. The chain is built from TRBV20-1 and TRBJ2-1, with D possibly being TRBD1 (5 bases). The length of the CDR3 is 13 residues. V was cut by 1 base and J by 4 bases, with 8 bases left in between. Germline-derived CDR1 and CDR2 are DFQATT and SNEGSKA (reference sequence).

In this sample, this clonotype turned up once. V is TRBV5-1 and J is TRBJ2-3; D is possibly TRBD1 or TRBD2 (5 bases each). Germline V lookup: CDR1 SGHRS, CDR2 YFSETQ. The CDR3 extends over 16 amino acids. Deletions cut 0 bases from V and 0 bases from J, with 11 bases between. The CDR3 sequence: CASSLEGWGSTDTQYF. CDR3 DNA: TGCGCCAGCAGCTTGGAGGGTTGGGGGAGCACAGATACGCAGTATTTT. Based on the CDR3 plus reference TRBV5-1 and TRBJ2-3, the full variable domain is KAGVTQTPRYLIKTRGQQVTLSCSPISGHRSVSWYQQTPGQGLQFLFEYFSETQRNKGNFPGRFSGRQFSNSRSEMNVSTLELGDSALYLCASSLEGWGSTDTQYFGPGTRLTVL.

This clonotype was seen a handful of times. Here the CDR3 reads CSARSRAVVYEQYF. The CDR3 DNA is TGCAGTGCTAGATCCAGGGCCGTAGTCTACGAGCAGTACTTC. The chain has TRBV20-1 and TRBJ2-7; perhaps TRBD1 as D (5 bases). CDR3 length: 14 amino acids. V lost 2 bases and J lost 3, with 14 bases in between. CDR1 and CDR2 (germline): DFQATT, SNEGSKA (reference sequence).

This clonotype was detected only a few times. This chain connects TRBV7-3 to TRBJ2-7, with TRBD2 matching over 7 bases. There are 14 residues in the CDR3. V trimming: 10 bases; J trimming: 0 bases; junction bases outside the gene matches: 9. The germline V gene encodes CDR1 SGHTA and CDR2 FQGTGA. This CDR3 is CAIREAGSSYEQYF. The DNA for the CDR3 is TGTGCCATTCGGGAGGCAGGGAGCTCCTACGAGCAGTACTTC. The entire variable domain, with the rest obtained from reference TRBV7-3 and TRBJ2-7, is as follows: GAGVSQTPSNKVTEKGKYVELRCDPISGHTALYWYRQSLGQGPEFLIYFQGTGAADDSGLPNDRFFAVRPEGSVSTLKIQRTERGDSAVYLCAIREAGSSYEQYFGPGTRLTVT.

V gene TRBV7-9 combines with J gene TRBJ1-1, with TRBD1 identical over 8 bases. The CDR3 has 14 amino acids. Unmatched junction bases numbered 2, after V lost 1 base and J lost 4 bases. Germline V gene data show CDR1 as SEHNR and CDR2 as FQNEAQ (reference sequence). The CDR3 protein is CASSLETGATEAFF. The CDR3 DNA is TGTGCCAGCAGCTTAGAGACAGGGGCCACTGAAGCTTTCTTT. Supplemented by reference TRBV7-9 and TRBJ1-1, the full variable domain reads DTGVSQNPRHKITKRGQNVTFRCDPISEHNRLYWYRQTLGQGPEFLTYFQNEAQLEKSRLLSDRFSAERPKGSFSTLEIQRTEQGDSAMYLCASSLETGATEAFFGQGTRLTVV.

This clonotype was recorded a few times. The chain combines TRBV29-1 with TRBJ1-2, with a weak D call TRBD1 (5 bases). Trimming removed 1 base at V and 8 bases at J, with 14 bases between. Per germline, CDR1 SQVTM and CDR2 ANQGSEA. The CDR3 is made up of 13 amino acids. For the CDR3, the DNA is TGCAGCGTTGAAGGGCAGGGTTCAGCGGGCTACACCTTC. Protein product: CSVEGQGSAGYTF.

This clonotype was seen more than once but under ten times. The chain links TRBV12-3 or TRBV12-4 to TRBJ2-3; perhaps TRBD2 as D (6 bases). The length of the CDR3 is 15 residues. Trimming took 5 bases from V and 0 from J, leaving 12 bases between them. The CDR3 DNA reads TGTGCCAGCAGTCAGAGCGGGTTGAGCACAGATACGCAGTATTTT. It yields the protein CASSQSGLSTDTQYF.